These 32 T cell receptor beta chains originate from one sample sequenced in a study of beta chain features in type 1 diabetes. Every bit of the isolated RNA underwent reverse transcription, so sequencing read expressed TCRB transcripts. The protocol was immunoSEQ multiplex PCR, while the TCRdb copy is restricted to in-frame clones and leaves out a portion. The table has about 160,000 clones, over 7.5% seen once; the top ten hold approximately 0.69%. Material: central memory CD4+ T cells from blood. The receptors stem from a man between 18 and 35 years old in good health.

This clone was observed at least ten times. The rearrangement links TRBV28 to TRBJ1-1; maybe TRBD1 (6 bases). Germline V gene sequence: CDR1 MDHEN, CDR2 SYDVKM. The CDR3 is made up of 16 amino acids. Trimming took off 3 bases at V and 2 bases at J, with 16 bases between the two ends. CDR3 sequence: CASSFRTGTHNTEAFF. Here the CDR3 DNA reads TGTGCCAGCAGTTTCCGAACCGGGACACACAACACTGAAGCTTTCTTT. Full variable domain (remainder filled in from reference TRBV28 and TRBJ1-1): DVKVTQSSRYLVKRTGEKVFLECVQDMDHENMFWYRQDPGLGLRLIYFSYDVKMKEKGDIPEGYSVSREKKERFSLILESASTNQTSMYLCASSFRTGTHNTEAFFGQGTRLTVV.

This clone was counted between two and nine times. J is TRBJ1-2 and V is TRBV30; the D is unclear. CDR1 and CDR2 from the germline V gene are GTSNPN and SVGIG (reference sequence). V was clipped by 3 bases and J by 4 bases, with 15 bases between them. The CDR3 is made up of 14 amino acids. Written as DNA, the CDR3 is TGTGCCTGGAGCTCCAAACGGGGAGCCTATGGCTACACCTTC. This codes for CAWSSKRGAYGYTF.

This clone occurred many times. The rearrangement links TRBV2 to TRBJ1-1, with D uncertain. V was pared by 9 bases and J by 1 base, with 12 bases between. The CDR3 has 13 amino acids. Germline CDR1 reads SNHLY; CDR2 reads FYNNEI. DNA for the CDR3: TGTGCCAGTAACTTCTACAGGAACACTGAAGCTTTCTTT. It specifies CASNFYRNTEAFF.

This clone has a handful of counts. This chain uses TRBV29-1 with TRBJ2-1; a possible D gene is TRBD1 (6 bases). Germline V gene sequence: CDR1 SQVTM, CDR2 ANQGSEA. V lost 4 bases and J 6 bases, leaving 10 bases between the germline ends. CDR3 length: 12 residues. CDR3: CSVARTVNEQFF. The CDR3 DNA follows: TGCAGCGTTGCACGGACAGTCAATGAGCAGTTCTTC.

This clone was counted at least ten times. J is TRBJ2-1 and V is TRBV12-5; D is unclear. From germline, CDR1 is LGHNT and CDR2 FRNRAP. Deletions cut 8 bases from V and 1 base from J, with 12 bases between. The CDR3 is 14 amino acids. CDR3 DNA sequence: TGTGCTAGTACATTAGCCGATTCCTACAATGAGCAGTTCTTC. This gives the protein CASTLADSYNEQFF.

This clone occurred many times. The chain employs TRBV10-3 and TRBJ2-3, with a possible D match to TRBD1 (6 bases). Germline CDR1 is ENHRY and CDR2 is SYGVKD. This CDR3 region has 14 residues. V lost 6 bases to trimming and J lost 3 bases, with 13 bases between them. CDR3 region: CAIRGDKETDTQYF. CDR3 nucleotide sequence: TGTGCCATCAGGGGGGACAAGGAGACAGATACGCAGTATTTT.

This clone has only a few counts. The rearrangement uses TRBV6-5 and TRBJ2-7; TRBD2 is a possible D gene (7 bases). This CDR3 spans 15 amino acids. The V gene's germline CDR1 is MNHEY and CDR2 SVGAGI. Trimming pared 0 bases from V and 7 bases from J, leaving 16 bases between. The CDR3: CASSYSLGGAWEQYF. DNA of the CDR3: TGTGCCAGCAGTTACTCGTTGGGGGGGGCATGGGAGCAGTACTTC.

This chain links TRBV27 with TRBJ2-7, with 7 positions matching TRBD1. The ends lost 4 bases at V and 2 bases at J; junction bases unmatched: 8. This CDR3 is built from 15 residues. Looked up from germline, CDR1 is MNHEY and CDR2 is SMNVEV (reference sequence). CDR3 residues: CASSSRPTGPYEQYF. The DNA of the CDR3 is TGTGCCAGCAGTTCCCGACCGACAGGGCCCTACGAGCAGTACTTC.

This clone was counted between two and nine times. V gene TRBV10-3 combines with J gene TRBJ2-3, with D unclear. Per the germline V gene, CDR1 is ENHRY and CDR2 is SYGVKD. CDR3 size: 11 residues. The V end was cut by 4 bases, the J end by 5 bases, with 4 bases between. CDR3 sequence (DNA): TGTGCCATCAGTGGCGGAGATACGCAGTATTTT. It translates to CAISGGDTQYF.

This clone was seen ten or more times. This chain links TRBV29-1 with TRBJ1-2; perhaps TRBD1 as D (5 bases). Germline assignment: CDR1 SQVTM and CDR2 ANQGSEA. This CDR3 comprises 15 residues. Trimming removed 3 bases at V and 0 bases at J, with 14 bases between. CDR3 residues: CSVDGGARANYGYTF. CDR3 nucleotides: TGCAGCGTTGACGGCGGGGCCAGGGCTAACTATGGCTACACCTTC.

This clone was detected a few times. V and J are TRBV28 and TRBJ2-5; 12 bases are a match to TRBD2. CDR3 length equals 16 residues. Trimming at V came to 6 bases and at J to 5 bases, leaving 10 bases not matched to a gene. The V gene's germline CDR1 is MDHEN and CDR2 SYDVKM. The CDR3 sequence: CASSHGLAGLGETQYF. The CDR3 DNA sequence: TGTGCCAGCAGCCACGGACTAGCGGGGTTGGGTGAGACCCAGTACTTC.

This clone was seen only a few times. V usage is TRBV7-8 and J usage is TRBJ1-4; D not certain. The V gene lost 5 bases and the J gene lost 3 bases, with 13 bases spanning the gap. CDR1 SGHVS and CDR2 FQNEAQ come from the germline V gene. This CDR3 spans 15 amino acids. In nucleotides, the CDR3 is TGTGCCAGCAGCCTTAGAGGGCTTTCTAATGAAAAACTGTTTTTT. It encodes CASSLRGLSNEKLFF. Based on the CDR3 plus reference TRBV7-8 and TRBJ1-4, the full variable domain is GAGVSQSPRYKVAKRGQDVALRCDPISGHVSLFWYQQALGQGPEFLTYFQNEAQLDKSGLPSDRFFAERPEGSVSTLKIQRTQQEDSAVYLCASSLRGLSNEKLFFGSGTQLSVL.

CDR3 region: CASSSMGQGNQPQHF. The CDR3 region has the DNA TGTGCCAGCAGTTCAATGGGACAGGGAAACCAGCCCCAGCATTTT. The chain links TRBV28 to TRBJ1-5; 9 bases match TRBD1. Germline V gene lookup returns CDR1 MDHEN and CDR2 SYDVKM. This CDR3 has 15 amino acids. J was trimmed by 7 bases and V by 4 bases; bases with no gene match: 8.

Ten or more counts support this clone. V gene TRBV28 combines with J gene TRBJ2-7; TRBD1 matches at 8 bases. The germline V gene has CDR1 MDHEN and CDR2 SYDVKM. The CDR3 contains 14 residues. J gave up 5 bases and V 5 bases, and 8 bases lay outside the gene matches. CDR3 sequence: CASSNSDRGHEQYF. The DNA of the CDR3 is TGTGCCAGCAGTAACTCCGACAGGGGCCACGAGCAGTACTTC. The whole variable domain, filled in from reference TRBV28 and TRBJ2-7, reads DVKVTQSSRYLVKRTGEKVFLECVQDMDHENMFWYRQDPGLGLRLIYFSYDVKMKEKGDIPEGYSVSREKKERFSLILESASTNQTSMYLCASSNSDRGHEQYFGPGTRLTVT.

This clone was recorded many times. The V and J genes are TRBV28 and TRBJ2-1; D is uncertain. The CDR3 is 13 amino acids. Trimming pared 6 bases from V and 7 bases from J, leaving 13 bases between. Germline CDR1 MDHEN, CDR2 SYDVKM. This chain's CDR3 is CASSLVNGNEQFF. CDR3 coding DNA: TGTGCCAGCAGCTTGGTAAACGGGAATGAGCAGTTCTTC.

V is TRBV11-2 and J is TRBJ2-1; 9 nucleotides align to TRBD1. CDR3 length: 15 residues. In germline, CDR1 is SGHAT, CDR2 FQNNGV. J gave up 4 bases and V 1 base, and 2 bases lay outside the gene matches. CDR3 loop: CASSLGTGAYNEQFF. The CDR3 DNA is TGTGCCAGCAGCTTAGGGACAGGGGCTTACAATGAGCAGTTCTTC.

This clone was seen repeatedly, ten times or more. This chain uses TRBV7-3 with TRBJ2-1; tentatively, D is TRBD2 (5 bases). Germline CDR1 reads SGHTA; CDR2 reads FQGTGA. The CDR3 is 14 amino acids. The V end was cut by 2 bases, the J end by 9 bases, with 14 bases between. The CDR3 sequence is CASSLLHSGGEQFF. The CDR3 nucleotides are TGTGCCAGCAGCTTACTGCACAGCGGCGGTGAGCAGTTCTTC.

This clone is medium-sized in the sample. CDR3 bases: TGTGCCAGCAGCTTATCTAGCGGGGATGATGAGCAGTTCTTC. Protein sequence: CASSLSSGDDEQFF. The chain recombines TRBV7-9 with TRBJ2-1; 9 bases align to TRBD2. CDR1 is SEHNR and CDR2 is FQNEAQ in the germline V gene (reference sequence). V was clipped by 2 bases and J by 8 bases; unmatched bases: 4. This CDR3 spans 14 amino acids.

This chain uses TRBV28 with TRBJ1-6, with 9 nucleotides matching TRBD1. The junction had 10 bases not matched to a gene; V was cut back by 6 bases and J by 10 bases. Per germline, CDR1 MDHEN and CDR2 SYDVKM. This CDR3 has 15 amino acids. CDR3 sequence (DNA): TGTGCCAGCAGCGAGGGACAGGGACTGCTCTCACCCCTCCACTTT. Translating gives CASSEGQGLLSPLHF. Full variable domain (rest looked up from reference TRBV28 and TRBJ1-6): DVKVTQSSRYLVKRTGEKVFLECVQDMDHENMFWYRQDPGLGLRLIYFSYDVKMKEKGDIPEGYSVSREKKERFSLILESASTNQTSMYLCASSEGQGLLSPLHFGNGTRLTVT.

The chain carries TRBV2 and TRBJ2-3, with TRBD2 as a possible D gene (6 bases). CDR1 is SNHLY and CDR2 is FYNNEI in the germline V gene. This CDR3 spans 11 amino acids. Trimming took 8 bases from V and 8 from J, leaving 11 bases between them. The DNA of the CDR3 is TGTGCCAGCTCAGTCGGGAGTACGCAGTATTTT. As protein: CASSVGSTQYF.

The sample holds a few counts of this clone. The chain carries TRBV6-5 and TRBJ2-7; 9 bases are shared with TRBD1. Germline V CDR1 and CDR2: MNHEY, SVGAGI. This CDR3 contains 14 residues. J was trimmed by 2 bases and V by 6 bases; bases with no gene match: 5. CDR3 coding DNA: TGTGCCAGCAGCCAGACAGGGGGTACCTACGAGCAGTACTTC. It specifies CASSQTGGTYEQYF.

The table lists this clone with a few counts. The chain carries TRBV30 and TRBJ1-1, with 7 bases matching TRBD1. The V gene end was trimmed by 4 bases and the J gene end by 7 bases; junction bases not matched to a gene: 12. The germline gives CDR1 GTSNPN, CDR2 SVGIG (reference sequence). The CDR3 length is 14 residues. Here the CDR3 reads CAWNAQGRLYEAFF. CDR3 DNA sequence: TGTGCCTGGAACGCACAGGGGCGACTATATGAAGCTTTCTTT. The whole variable domain, remainder taken from reference TRBV30 and TRBJ1-1, is SQTIHQWPATLVQPVGSPLSLECTVEGTSNPNLYWYRQAAGRGLQLLFYSVGIGQISSEVPQNLSASRPQDRQFILSSKKLLLSDSGFYLCAWNAQGRLYEAFFGQGTRLTVV.

This clone was counted at least ten times. J is TRBJ1-5 and V is TRBV4-2; tentative D call: TRBD1 (6 bases). This CDR3 is 15 amino acids long. V was pared by 0 bases and J by 3 bases, with 9 bases between. Germline lookup yields CDR1 LGHNA and CDR2 YNFKEQ. Written as DNA, the CDR3 is TGTGCCAGCAGCCAAGATGGACAGTTCAATCAGCCCCAGCATTTT. This sequence encodes CASSQDGQFNQPQHF.

This clone was seen a few times. The chain combines TRBV27 with TRBJ2-7; maybe TRBD1 (5 bases). V was pared by 5 bases and J by 1 base, with 12 bases between. Germline loops: CDR1 MNHEY, CDR2 SMNVEV (reference sequence). The CDR3 is 14 amino acids. The CDR3 DNA reads as TGTGCCAGCAGTCCCCAGGACAATTCCTACGAGCAGTACTTC. Its translation: CASSPQDNSYEQYF.

The genes are TRBV11-1 and TRBJ2-1; TRBD2 agrees at 13 bases. Germline assignment: CDR1 SGHAT and CDR2 FQDESV (reference sequence). The junction had 5 bases not matched to a gene; V was cut back by 5 bases and J by 4 bases. There are 16 residues in the CDR3. Written as DNA, the CDR3 is TGTGCCAGCAGCGACTCGGGACTAGCGGGATACAATGAGCAGTTCTTC. Amino acids: CASSDSGLAGYNEQFF.

This clone was counted between two and nine times. The rearrangement links TRBV11-2 to TRBJ1-4, with unresolved D. CDR3 length equals 15 residues. Trimming removed 6 bases at V and 2 bases at J, with 13 bases between. CDR1 SGHAT and CDR2 FQNNGV come from the germline V gene. CDR3 nucleotides: TGTGCCAGCAGTTGGGGAGTTGGCACTAATGAAAAACTGTTTTTT. It specifies CASSWGVGTNEKLFF.

This clone was detected ten times or more. The rearrangement uses TRBV7-9 and TRBJ2-7, with a weak D call TRBD1 (5 bases). Trimming removed 5 bases from V and 12 bases from J, with 20 bases in between. Germline loops: CDR1 SEHNR, CDR2 FQNEAQ (reference sequence). This CDR3 is 13 amino acids long. The CDR3 is CASSPSLDRMWYF. CDR3 in DNA: TGTGCCAGCAGCCCCTCCCTCGACAGAATGTGGTACTTC.

A few counts support this clone. The chain couples TRBV4-3 to TRBJ1-2; tentative D call: TRBD1 (5 bases). This CDR3 region has 15 residues. Trimming cost V 0 bases and J 3 bases, with 11 bases left between them. The V gene's germline CDR1 is LGHNA and CDR2 YSLEER. DNA of the CDR3: TGCGCCAGCAGCCAAGAAGAAGACAGAGACTATGGCTACACCTTC. Translating gives CASSQEEDRDYGYTF.

This chain links TRBV5-1 with TRBJ1-2; D perhaps matches TRBD1 (5 bases). Trimming pared 0 bases from V and 10 bases from J, leaving 13 bases between. The CDR3 totals 13 residues. Looked up from germline, CDR1 is SGHRS and CDR2 is YFSETQ. The CDR3 DNA reads TGCGCCAGCAGCTTGGCCACGACGGGGGACTACACCTTC. Translation: CASSLATTGDYTF.

The V and J genes are TRBV29-1 and TRBJ2-7; D is unresolved. Trimming took off 5 bases at V and 2 bases at J, with 13 bases between the two ends. This CDR3 is built from 13 residues. Germline lookup yields CDR1 SQVTM and CDR2 ANQGSEA. The CDR3 sequence is CSVITTTTYEQYF. DNA of the CDR3: TGCAGCGTTATTACAACCACCACCTACGAGCAGTACTTC.

V and J are TRBV7-9 and TRBJ2-3; D gene unclear. Trimming shortened V by 8 bases and J by 2 bases, and 14 bases separated the two germline ends. CDR3 size: 14 residues. Germline loops: CDR1 SEHNR, CDR2 FQNEAQ (reference sequence). The CDR3 region has the DNA TGTGCCAGCCCGGGTACCGGATCCACAGATACGCAGTATTTT. Encoded protein: CASPGTGSTDTQYF.

The chain employs TRBV6-1 and TRBJ1-1, with D possibly matching TRBD1 (6 bases). Trimming left V 6 bases short and J 6 bases short, with 17 bases between. The CDR3 is 14 residues long. In germline, CDR1 is MNHNS, CDR2 SASEGT. CDR3 coding DNA: TGTGCCAGCAGAAGGACAGTGAGTCCCTCTGAAGCTTTCTTT. Translated, it gives CASRRTVSPSEAFF.